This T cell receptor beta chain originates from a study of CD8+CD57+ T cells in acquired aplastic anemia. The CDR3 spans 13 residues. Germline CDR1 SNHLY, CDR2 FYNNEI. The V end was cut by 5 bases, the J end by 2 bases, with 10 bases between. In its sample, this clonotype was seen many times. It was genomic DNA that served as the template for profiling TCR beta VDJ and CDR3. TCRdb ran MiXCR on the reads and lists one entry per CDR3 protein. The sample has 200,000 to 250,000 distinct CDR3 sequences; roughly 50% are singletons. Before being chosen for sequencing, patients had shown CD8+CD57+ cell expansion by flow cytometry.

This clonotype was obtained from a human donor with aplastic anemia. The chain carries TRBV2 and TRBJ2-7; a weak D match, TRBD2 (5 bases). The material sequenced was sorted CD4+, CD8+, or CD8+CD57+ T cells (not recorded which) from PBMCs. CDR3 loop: CASSQQRTYEQYF. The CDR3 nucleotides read TGTGCCAGCAGTCAACAGCGGACCTACGAGCAGTACTTC. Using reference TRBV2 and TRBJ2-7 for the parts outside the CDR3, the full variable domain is EPEVTQTPSHQVTQMGQEVILRCVPISNHLYFYWYRQILGQKVEFLVSFYNNEISEKSEIFDDQFSVERPDGSNFTLKIRSTKLEDSAMYFCASSQQRTYEQYFGPGTRLTVT.